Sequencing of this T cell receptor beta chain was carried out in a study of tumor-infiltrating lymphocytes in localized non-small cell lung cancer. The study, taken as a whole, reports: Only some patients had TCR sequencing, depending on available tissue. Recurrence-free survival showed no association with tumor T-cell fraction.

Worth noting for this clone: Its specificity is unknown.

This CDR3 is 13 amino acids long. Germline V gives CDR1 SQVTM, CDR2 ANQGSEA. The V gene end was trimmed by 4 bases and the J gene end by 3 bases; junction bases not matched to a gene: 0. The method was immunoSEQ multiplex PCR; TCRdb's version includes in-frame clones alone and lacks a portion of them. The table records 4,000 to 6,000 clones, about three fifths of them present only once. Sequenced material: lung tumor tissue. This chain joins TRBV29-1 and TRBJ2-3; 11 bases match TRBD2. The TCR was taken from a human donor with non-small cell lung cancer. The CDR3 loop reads CSVVAGGTDTQYF. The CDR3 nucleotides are TGCAGCGTTGTAGCGGGAGGGACAGATACGCAGTATTTT.